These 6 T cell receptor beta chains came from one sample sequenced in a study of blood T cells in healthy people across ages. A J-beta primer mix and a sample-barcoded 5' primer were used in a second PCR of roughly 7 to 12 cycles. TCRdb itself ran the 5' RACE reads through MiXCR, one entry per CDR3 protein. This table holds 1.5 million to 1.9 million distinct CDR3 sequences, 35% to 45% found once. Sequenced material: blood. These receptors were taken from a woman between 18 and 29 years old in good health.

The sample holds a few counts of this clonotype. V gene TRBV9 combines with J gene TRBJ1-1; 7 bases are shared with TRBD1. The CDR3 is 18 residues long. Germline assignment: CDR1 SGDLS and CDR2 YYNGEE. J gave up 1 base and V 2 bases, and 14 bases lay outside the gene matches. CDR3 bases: TGTGCCAGCAGCGTGGGGACCGACAGGGTGAAGGCGAACACTGAAGCTTTCTTT. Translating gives CASSVGTDRVKANTEAFF.

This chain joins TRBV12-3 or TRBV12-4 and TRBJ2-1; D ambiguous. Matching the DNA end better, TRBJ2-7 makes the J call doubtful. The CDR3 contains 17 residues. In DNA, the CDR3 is TGTGCCAGCAGTTTAGCTAGAGTACGAGCCTCCTACAATGAGCAGTACTTC. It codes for CASSLARVRASYNEQYF.

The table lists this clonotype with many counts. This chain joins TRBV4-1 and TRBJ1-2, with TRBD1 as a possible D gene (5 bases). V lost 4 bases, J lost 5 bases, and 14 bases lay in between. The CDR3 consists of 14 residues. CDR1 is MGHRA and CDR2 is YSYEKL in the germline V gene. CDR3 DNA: TGCGCCAGCAGCCTGGCCGACAGCCTATATGGCTACACCTTC. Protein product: CASSLADSLYGYTF.

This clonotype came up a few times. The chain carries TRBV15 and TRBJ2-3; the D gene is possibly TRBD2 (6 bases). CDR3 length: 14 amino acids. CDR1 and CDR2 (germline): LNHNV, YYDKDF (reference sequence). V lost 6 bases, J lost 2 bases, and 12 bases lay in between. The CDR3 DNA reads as TGTGCCACCAGTGGAGGGGCTACCACAGATACGCAGTATTTT. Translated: CATSGGATTDTQYF.

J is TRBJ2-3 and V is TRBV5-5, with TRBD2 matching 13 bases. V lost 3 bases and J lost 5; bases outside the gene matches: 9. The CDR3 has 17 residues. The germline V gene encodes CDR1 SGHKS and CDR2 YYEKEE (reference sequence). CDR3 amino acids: CASSSGTSGKAVDTQYF. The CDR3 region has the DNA TGTGCCAGCAGCTCGGGGACTAGCGGGAAGGCTGTAGATACGCAGTATTTT. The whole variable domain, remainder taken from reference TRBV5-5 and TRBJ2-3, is DAGVTQSPTHLIKTRGQQVTLRCSPISGHKSVSWYQQVLGQGPQFIFQYYEKEERGRGNFPDRFSARQFPNYSSELNVNALLLGDSALYLCASSSGTSGKAVDTQYFGPGTRLTVL.

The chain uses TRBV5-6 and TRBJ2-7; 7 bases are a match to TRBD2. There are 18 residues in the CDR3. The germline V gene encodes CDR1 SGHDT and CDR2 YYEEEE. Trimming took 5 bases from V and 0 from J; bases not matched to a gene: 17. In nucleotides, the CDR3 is TGTGCCAGCAGAGAGCTTATTCCCAAAAGGACTAGCTCCTACGAGCAGTACTTC. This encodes CASRELIPKRTSSYEQYF.